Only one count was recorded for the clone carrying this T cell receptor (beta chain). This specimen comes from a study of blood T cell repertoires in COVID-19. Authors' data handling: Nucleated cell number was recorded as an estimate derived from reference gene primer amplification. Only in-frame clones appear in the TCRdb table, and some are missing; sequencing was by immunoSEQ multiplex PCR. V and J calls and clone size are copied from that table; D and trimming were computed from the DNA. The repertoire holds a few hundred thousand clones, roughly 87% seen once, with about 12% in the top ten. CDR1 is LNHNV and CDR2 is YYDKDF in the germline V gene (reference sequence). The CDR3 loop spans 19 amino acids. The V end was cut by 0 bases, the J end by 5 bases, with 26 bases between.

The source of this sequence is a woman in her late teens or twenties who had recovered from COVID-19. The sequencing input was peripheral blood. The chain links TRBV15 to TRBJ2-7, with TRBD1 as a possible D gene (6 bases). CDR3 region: CATSRDSVIDGRGFHEQYF. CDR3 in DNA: TGTGCCACCAGCAGAGATTCGGTGATTGATGGCAGGGGTTTCCACGAGCAGTACTTC.